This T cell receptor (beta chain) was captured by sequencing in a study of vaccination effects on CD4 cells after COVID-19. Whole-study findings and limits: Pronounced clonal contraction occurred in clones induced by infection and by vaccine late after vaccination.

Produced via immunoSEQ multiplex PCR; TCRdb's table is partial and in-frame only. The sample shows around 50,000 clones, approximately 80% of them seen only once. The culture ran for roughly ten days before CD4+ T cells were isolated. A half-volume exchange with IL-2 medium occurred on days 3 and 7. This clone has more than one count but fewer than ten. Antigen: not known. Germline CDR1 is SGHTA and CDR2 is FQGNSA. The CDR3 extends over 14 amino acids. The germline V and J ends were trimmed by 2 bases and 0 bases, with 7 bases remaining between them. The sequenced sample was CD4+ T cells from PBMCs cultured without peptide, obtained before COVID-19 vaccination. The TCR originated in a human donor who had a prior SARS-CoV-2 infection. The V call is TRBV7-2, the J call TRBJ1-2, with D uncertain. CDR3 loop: CASSLRVTNYGYTF. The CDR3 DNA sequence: TGTGCCAGCAGCTTAAGGGTCACTAACTATGGCTACACCTTC.